This TCR beta chain comes out of a study of vaccination effects on CD4 cells after COVID-19. Study as a whole: Of the BNT162b2 and mRNA-1273 vaccines, participants received two doses of one or the other. Overall study findings and caveats: Late after vaccination, infection- and vaccine-induced clones showed marked clonal contraction. The study dataset contains few convalescent patients and includes no early post-infection timepoints.

Profiled with immunoSEQ multiplex PCR; TCRdb holds only in-frame clones, not every one. The sample holds tens of thousands of clones; more than 60% are singletons and the top ten take about 18%. With respect to this clone: Its antigen is not known.

The CDR3 covers 14 residues. V was shortened by 2 bases and J by 1 base, with 8 bases between the two germline ends. Germline CDR1 reads MNHNS; CDR2 reads SASEGT. Sequencing followed a ViraFEST assay step that expanded antigen-specific CD4+ T cells with viral peptide pools. Researchers isolated CD4+ T cells once approximately eleven days of culture had elapsed. The healthy vaccine recipients, who had no prior SARS-CoV-2 infection, showed negative nucleocapsid antibodies. Each well held 1.5 million to 2.5 million PBMC cultured with 7.5 to 10 ug/ml peptides and around 11 IU/ml IL-2. The receptor was isolated from a human donor who received a COVID-19 vaccine. The chain links TRBV6-1 to TRBJ2-5; D unresolved. The source was CD4+ T cells from PBMCs cultured with SARS-CoV-2 spike peptides, collected before COVID-19 vaccination. The DNA for the CDR3 is TGTGCCAGCAGTGAAAGGGCAGGCCAAGAGACCCAGTACTTC. Amino acids: CASSERAGQETQYF.